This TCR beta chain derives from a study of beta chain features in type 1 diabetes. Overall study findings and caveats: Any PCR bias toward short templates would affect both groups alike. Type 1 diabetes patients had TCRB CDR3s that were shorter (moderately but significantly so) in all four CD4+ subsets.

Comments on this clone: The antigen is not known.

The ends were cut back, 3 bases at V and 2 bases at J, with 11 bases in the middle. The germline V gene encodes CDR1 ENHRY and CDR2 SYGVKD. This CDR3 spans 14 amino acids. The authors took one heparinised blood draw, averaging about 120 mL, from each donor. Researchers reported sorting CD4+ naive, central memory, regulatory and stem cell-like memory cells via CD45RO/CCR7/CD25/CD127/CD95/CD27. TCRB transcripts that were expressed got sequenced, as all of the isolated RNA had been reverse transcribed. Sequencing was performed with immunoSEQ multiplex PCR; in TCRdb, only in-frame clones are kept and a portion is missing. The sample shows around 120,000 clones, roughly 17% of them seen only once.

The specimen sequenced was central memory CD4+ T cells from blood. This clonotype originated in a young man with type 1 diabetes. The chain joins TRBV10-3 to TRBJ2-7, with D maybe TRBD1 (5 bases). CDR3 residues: CAISDLQGTYEQYF. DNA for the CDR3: TGTGCCATCAGTGATCTCCAGGGTACCTACGAGCAGTACTTC.